The T cell receptor beta chain under discussion was sequenced for a study of PD-1 blockade in classical Hodgkin lymphoma. Broader study findings: A significant rise in TCR diversity was seen by C4D1 for CD4+ cells but not for CD8+ cells.

Brentuximab vedotin exposure varied among the patients, all of whom had relapsed after autologous stem cell transplantation. The V gene's germline CDR1 is SGHKS and CDR2 YYEKEE (reference sequence). V shed 0 bases, J shed 0 bases, and the junction held 5 bases outside the gene matches. This CDR3 is built from 17 residues. Concerning this clone itself: No antigen is known for it.

Libraries were prepared by immunoSEQ multiplex PCR; TCRdb keeps only in-frame clonotypes and omits some of them. This sample has 20,000 or so clones, with 84% found just once. Material: peripheral blood mononuclear cells (PBMCs), obtained at baseline. The TCR was taken from a human donor with classical Hodgkin lymphoma. The J gene is TRBJ1-3, the V gene TRBV5-5; 8 bases are shared with TRBD1. For the CDR3, the DNA is TGTGCCAGCAGCTTGGGGGACAGGCGGTACTCTGGAAACACCATATATTTT. Amino acids: CASSLGDRRYSGNTIYF.